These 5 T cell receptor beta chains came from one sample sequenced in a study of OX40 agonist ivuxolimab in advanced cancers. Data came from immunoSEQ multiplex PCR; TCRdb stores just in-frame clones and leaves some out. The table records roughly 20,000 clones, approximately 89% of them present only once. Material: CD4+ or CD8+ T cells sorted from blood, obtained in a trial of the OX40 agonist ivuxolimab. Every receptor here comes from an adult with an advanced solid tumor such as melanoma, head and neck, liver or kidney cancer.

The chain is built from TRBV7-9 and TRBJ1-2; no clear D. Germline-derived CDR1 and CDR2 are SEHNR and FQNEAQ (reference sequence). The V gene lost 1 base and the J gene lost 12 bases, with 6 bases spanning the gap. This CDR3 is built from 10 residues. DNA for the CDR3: TGTGCCAGCAGCTTAGGATGGGACACCTTC. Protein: CASSLGWDTF.

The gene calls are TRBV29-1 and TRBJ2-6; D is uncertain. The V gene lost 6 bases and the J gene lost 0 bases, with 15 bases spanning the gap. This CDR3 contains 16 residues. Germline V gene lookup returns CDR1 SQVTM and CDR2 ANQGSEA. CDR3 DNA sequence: TGCAGCGTCGTCATGTACGTAAGCTCTGGGGCCAACGTCCTGACTTTC. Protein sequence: CSVVMYVSSGANVLTF.

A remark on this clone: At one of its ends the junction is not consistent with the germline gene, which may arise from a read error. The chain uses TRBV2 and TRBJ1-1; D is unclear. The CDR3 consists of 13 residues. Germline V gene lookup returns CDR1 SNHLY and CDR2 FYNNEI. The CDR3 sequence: CASREEEGTEAFF. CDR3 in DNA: TGTGCCAGCAGAGAAGAAGAAGGCACTGAAGCTTTCTTT. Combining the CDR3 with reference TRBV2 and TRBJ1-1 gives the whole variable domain EPEVTQTPSHQVTQMGQEVILRCVPISNHLYFYWYRQILGQKVEFLVSFYNNEISEKSEIFDDQFSVERPDGSNFTLKIRSTKLEDSAMYFCASREEEGTEAFFGQGTRLTVV.

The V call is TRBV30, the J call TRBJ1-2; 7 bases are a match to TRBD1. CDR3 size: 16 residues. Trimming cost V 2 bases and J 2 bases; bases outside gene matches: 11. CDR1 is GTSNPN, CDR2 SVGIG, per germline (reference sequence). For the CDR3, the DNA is TGTGCCTGGAGTTTAGGGCCGGACAGGACGAACTATGGCTACACCTTC. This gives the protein CAWSLGPDRTNYGYTF.

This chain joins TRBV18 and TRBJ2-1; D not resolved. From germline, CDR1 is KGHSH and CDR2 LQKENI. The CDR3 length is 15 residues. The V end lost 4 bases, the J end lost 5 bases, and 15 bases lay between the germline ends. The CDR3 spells CASSRPGTFNNEQFF. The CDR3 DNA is TGTGCCAGCTCACGTCCTGGCACCTTCAACAATGAGCAGTTCTTC.